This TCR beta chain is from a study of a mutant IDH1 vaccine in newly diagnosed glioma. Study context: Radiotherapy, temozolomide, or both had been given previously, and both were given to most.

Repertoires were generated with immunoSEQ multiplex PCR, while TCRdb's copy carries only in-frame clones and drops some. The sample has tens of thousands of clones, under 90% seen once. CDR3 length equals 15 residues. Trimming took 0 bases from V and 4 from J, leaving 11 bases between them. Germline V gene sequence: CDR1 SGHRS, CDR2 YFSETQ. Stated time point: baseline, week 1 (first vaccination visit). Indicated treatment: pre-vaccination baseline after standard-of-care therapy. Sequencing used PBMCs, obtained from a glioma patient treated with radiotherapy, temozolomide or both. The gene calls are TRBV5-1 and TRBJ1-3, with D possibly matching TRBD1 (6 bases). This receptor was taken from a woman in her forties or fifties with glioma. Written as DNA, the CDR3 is TGCGCCAGCAGCTTGGATGGGGGGCCAGGAAACACCATATATTTT. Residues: CASSLDGGPGNTIYF.